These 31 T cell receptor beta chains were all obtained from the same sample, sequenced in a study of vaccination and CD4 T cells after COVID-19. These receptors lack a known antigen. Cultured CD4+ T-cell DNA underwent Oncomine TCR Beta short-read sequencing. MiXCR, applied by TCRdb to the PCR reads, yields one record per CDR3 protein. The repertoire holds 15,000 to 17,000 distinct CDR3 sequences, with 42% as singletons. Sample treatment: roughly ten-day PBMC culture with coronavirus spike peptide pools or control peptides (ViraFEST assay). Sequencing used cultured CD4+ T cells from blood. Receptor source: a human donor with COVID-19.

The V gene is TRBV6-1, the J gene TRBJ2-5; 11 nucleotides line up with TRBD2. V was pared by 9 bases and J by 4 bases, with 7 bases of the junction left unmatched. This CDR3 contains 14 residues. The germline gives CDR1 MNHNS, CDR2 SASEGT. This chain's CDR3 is CASKTGTSGETQYF. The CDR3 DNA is TGTGCCAGTAAAACCGGGACTAGCGGAGAGACCCAGTACTTC.

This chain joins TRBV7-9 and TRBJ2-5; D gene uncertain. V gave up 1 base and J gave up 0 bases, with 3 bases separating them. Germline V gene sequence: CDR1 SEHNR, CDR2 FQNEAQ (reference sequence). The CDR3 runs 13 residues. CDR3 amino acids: CASSLEYQETQYF. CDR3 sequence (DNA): TGTGCCAGCAGCTTAGAGTACCAAGAGACCCAGTACTTC. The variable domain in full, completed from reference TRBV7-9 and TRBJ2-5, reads DTGVSQNPRHKITKRGQNVTFRCDPISEHNRLYWYRQTLGQGPEFLTYFQNEAQLEKSRLLSDRFSAERPKGSFSTLEIQRTEQGDSAMYLCASSLEYQETQYFGPGTRLLVL.

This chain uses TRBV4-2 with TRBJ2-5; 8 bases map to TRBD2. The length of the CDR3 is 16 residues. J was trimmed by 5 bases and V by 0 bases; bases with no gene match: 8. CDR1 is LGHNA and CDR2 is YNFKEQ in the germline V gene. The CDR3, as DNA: TGTGCCAGCAGCCAAGATGGGCGGGGGGTGGGGGAGACCCAGTACTTC. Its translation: CASSQDGRGVGETQYF.

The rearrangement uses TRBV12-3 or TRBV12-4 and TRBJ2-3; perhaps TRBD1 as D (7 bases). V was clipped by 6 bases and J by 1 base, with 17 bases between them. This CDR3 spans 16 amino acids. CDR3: CASSLMEGAGTDTQYF. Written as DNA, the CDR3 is TGTGCCAGCAGCCTTATGGAGGGGGCGGGCACAGATACGCAGTATTTT.

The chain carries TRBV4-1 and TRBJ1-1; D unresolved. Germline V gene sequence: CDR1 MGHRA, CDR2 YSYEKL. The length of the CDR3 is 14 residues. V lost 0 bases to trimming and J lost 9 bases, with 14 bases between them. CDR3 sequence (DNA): TGCGCCAGCAGCCAAGATCTCGAGGGCCGGAAAGCTTTCTTT. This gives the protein CASSQDLEGRKAFF.

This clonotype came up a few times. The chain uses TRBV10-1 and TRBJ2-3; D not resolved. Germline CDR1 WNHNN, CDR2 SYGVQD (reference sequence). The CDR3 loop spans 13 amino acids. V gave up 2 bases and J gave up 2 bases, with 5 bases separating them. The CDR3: CASSEPNTDTQYF. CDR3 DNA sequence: TGCGCCAGCAGTGAGCCCAACACAGATACGCAGTATTTT.

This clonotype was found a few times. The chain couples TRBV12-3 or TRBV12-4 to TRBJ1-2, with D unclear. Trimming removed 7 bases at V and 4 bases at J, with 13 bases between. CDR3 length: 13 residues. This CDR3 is CASTRTGSYGYTF. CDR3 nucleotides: TGTGCCAGCACCCGGACCGGATCCTATGGCTACACCTTC.

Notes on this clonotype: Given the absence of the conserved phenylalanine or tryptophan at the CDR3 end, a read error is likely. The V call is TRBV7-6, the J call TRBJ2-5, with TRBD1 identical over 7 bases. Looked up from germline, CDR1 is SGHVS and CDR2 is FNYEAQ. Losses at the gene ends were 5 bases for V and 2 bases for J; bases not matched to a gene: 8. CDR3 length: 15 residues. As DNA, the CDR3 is TGTGCCAGCAGCACTAACCCGGGACAGCAAGAGACCCAGTACATC. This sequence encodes CASSTNPGQQETQYI.

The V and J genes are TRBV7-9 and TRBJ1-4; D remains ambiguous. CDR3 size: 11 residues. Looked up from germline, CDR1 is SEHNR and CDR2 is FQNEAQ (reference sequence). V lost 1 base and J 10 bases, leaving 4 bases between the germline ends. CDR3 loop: CASSLEGKLFF. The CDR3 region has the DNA TGTGCCAGCAGCTTAGAAGGAAAACTGTTTTTT.

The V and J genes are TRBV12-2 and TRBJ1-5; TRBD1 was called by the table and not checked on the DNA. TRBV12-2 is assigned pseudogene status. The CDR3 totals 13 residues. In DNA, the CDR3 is TGTGCAAGTCGAGGGGTCCGGGATCAGCCCCAGCATTTT. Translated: CASRGVRDQPQHF.

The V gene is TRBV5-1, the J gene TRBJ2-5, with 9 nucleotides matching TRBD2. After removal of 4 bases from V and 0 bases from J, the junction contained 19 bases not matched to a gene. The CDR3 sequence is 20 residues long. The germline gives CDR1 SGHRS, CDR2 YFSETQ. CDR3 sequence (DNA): TGCGCCAGCAGCGGGGGGGAGGGACTAGCCCTTACCCTGTACCAAGAGACCCAGTACTTC. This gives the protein CASSGGEGLALTLYQETQYF. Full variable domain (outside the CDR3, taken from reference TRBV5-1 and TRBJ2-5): KAGVTQTPRYLIKTRGQQVTLSCSPISGHRSVSWYQQTPGQGLQFLFEYFSETQRNKGNFPGRFSGRQFSNSRSEMNVSTLELGDSALYLCASSGGEGLALTLYQETQYFGPGTRLLVL.

The CDR3 region has the DNA TGCGCCAGCAGTGAGTTTAGCAAAGAGACCCAGTACTTC. Its protein is CASSEFSKETQYF. V is TRBV10-2 and J is TRBJ2-5; the D is unclear. This CDR3 spans 13 amino acids. V was shortened by 1 base and J by 3 bases, with 6 bases between the two germline ends. Looked up from germline, CDR1 is WSHSY and CDR2 is SAAADI.

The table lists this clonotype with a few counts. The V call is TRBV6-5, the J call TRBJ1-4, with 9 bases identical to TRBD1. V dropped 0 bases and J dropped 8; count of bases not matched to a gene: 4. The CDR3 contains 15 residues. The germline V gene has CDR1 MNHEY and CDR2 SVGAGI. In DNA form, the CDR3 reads TGTGCCAGCAGTTACTCCGGGACAGGGAACGAAAAACTGTTTTTT. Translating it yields CASSYSGTGNEKLFF.

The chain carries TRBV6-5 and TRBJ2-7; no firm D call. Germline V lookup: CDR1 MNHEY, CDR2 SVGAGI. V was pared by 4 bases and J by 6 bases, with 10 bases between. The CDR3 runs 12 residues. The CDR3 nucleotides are TGTGCCAGCAGTTCGACATCGACCGAGCAGTACTTC. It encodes CASSSTSTEQYF.

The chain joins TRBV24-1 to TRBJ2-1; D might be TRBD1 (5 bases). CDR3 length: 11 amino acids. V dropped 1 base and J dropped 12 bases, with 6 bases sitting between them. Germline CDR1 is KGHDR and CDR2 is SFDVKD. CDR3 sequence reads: CATSDLGVQFF. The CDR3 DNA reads TGTGCCACCAGTGATTTAGGGGTGCAGTTCTTC.

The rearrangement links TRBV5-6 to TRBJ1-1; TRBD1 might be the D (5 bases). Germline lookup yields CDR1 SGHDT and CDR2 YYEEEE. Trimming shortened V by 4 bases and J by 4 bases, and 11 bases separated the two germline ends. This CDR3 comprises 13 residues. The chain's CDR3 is CASSQAGITEAFF. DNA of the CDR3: TGTGCCAGCAGCCAAGCAGGGATCACTGAAGCTTTCTTT.

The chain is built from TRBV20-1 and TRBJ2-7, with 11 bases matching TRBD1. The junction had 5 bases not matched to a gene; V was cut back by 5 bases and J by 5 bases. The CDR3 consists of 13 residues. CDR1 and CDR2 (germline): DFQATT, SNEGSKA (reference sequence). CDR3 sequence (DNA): TGCAGTGCTCCGGGACAGGGGGACCACGAGCAGTACTTC. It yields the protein CSAPGQGDHEQYF.

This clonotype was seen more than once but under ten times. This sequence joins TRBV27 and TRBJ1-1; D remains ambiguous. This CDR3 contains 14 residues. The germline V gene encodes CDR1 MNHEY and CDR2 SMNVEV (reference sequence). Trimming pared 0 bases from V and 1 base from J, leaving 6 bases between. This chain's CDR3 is CASSLSSRNTEAFF. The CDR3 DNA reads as TGTGCCAGCAGTTTATCGTCCCGGAACACTGAAGCTTTCTTT.

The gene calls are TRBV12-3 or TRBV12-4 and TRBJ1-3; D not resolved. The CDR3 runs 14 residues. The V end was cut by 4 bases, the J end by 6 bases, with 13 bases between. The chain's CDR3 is CASSSPPEKNTIYF. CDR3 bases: TGTGCCAGCAGTTCCCCACCGGAAAAAAACACCATATATTTT.

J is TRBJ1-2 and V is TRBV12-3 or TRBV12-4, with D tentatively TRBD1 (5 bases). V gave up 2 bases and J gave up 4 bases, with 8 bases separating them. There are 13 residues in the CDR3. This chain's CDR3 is CASSLSQGYGYTF. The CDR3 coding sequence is TGTGCCAGCAGTTTAAGTCAGGGCTATGGCTACACCTTC.

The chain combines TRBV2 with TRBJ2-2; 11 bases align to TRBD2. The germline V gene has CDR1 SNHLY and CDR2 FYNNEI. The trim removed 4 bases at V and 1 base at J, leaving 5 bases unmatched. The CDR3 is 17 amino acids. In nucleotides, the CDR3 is TGTGCCAGCAGTGCCCAGGGACTAGCGGTGAACACCGGGGAGCTGTTTTTT. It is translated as CASSAQGLAVNTGELFF.

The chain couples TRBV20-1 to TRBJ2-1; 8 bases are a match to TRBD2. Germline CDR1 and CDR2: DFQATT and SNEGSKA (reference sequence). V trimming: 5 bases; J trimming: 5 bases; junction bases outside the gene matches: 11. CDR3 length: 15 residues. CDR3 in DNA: TGCAGTGCTGAGGGGTGGCGGGGGGCTAACAATGAGCAGTTCTTC. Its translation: CSAEGWRGANNEQFF.

The CDR3 DNA sequence: TGCGCCAGCAGCTGGTCCCGGGGGAGGGGAGATACGCAGTATTTT. It yields the protein CASSWSRGRGDTQYF. The chain couples TRBV5-1 to TRBJ2-3; TRBD2 aligns across 7 bases. CDR3 size: 15 residues. Germline trimming cut 3 bases from V and 5 bases from J; bases unmatched to any gene: 9. Germline-derived CDR1 and CDR2 are SGHRS and YFSETQ.

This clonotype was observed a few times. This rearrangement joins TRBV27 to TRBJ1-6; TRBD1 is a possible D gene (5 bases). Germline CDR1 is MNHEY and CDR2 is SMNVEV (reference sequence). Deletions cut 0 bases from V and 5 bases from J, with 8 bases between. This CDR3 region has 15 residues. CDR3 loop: CASSLSRQNNSPLHF. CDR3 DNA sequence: TGTGCCAGCAGTTTATCGAGACAGAATAATTCACCCCTCCACTTT.

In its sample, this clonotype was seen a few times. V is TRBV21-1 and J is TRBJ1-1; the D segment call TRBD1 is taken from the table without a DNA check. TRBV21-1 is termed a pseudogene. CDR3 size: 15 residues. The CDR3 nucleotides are TGTGCCAGCAGCAAAAGAAGGGCGGTAAACACTGAAGCTTTCTTT. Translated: CASSKRRAVNTEAFF.

CDR3 protein: CASSYGGGVYNEQFF. Written as DNA, the CDR3 is TGTGCCAGCAGTTACGGCGGGGGGGTGTACAATGAGCAGTTCTTC. This sequence joins TRBV6-2 or TRBV6-3 and TRBJ2-1; the match to TRBD2 covers 9 bases. The CDR3 runs to 15 residues. V dropped 2 bases and J dropped 4; count of bases not matched to a gene: 3. Germline lookup yields CDR1 MNHEY and CDR2 SVGEGT.

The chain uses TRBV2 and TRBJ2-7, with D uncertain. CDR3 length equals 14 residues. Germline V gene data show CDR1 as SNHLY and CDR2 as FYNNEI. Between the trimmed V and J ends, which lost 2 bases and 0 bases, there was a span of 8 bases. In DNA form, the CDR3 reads TGTGCCAGCAGTGAACAGGTCAACTCCTACGAGCAGTACTTC. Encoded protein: CASSEQVNSYEQYF.

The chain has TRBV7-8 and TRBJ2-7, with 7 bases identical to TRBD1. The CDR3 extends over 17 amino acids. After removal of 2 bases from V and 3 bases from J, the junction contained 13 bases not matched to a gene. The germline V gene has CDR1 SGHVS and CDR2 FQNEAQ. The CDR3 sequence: CASSLTVGDRHLYEQYF. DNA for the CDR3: TGTGCCAGCAGCTTAACCGTGGGGGACAGACACCTCTACGAGCAGTACTTC. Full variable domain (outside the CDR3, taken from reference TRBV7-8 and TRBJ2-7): GAGVSQSPRYKVAKRGQDVALRCDPISGHVSLFWYQQALGQGPEFLTYFQNEAQLDKSGLPSDRFFAERPEGSVSTLKIQRTQQEDSAVYLCASSLTVGDRHLYEQYFGPGTRLTVT.

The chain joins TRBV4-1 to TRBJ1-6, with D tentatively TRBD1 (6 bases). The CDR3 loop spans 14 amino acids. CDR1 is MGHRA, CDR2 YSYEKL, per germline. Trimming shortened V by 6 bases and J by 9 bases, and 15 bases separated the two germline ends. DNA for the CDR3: TGCGCCAGCAGTGGAGGGGGAAGCCTTTCACCCCTCCACTTT. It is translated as CASSGGGSLSPLHF.

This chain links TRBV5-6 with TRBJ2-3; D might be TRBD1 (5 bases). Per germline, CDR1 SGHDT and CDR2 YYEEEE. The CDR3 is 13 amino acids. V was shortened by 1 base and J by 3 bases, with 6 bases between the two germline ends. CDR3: CASSLKGTDTQYF. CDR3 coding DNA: TGTGCCAGCAGCTTGAAGGGGACAGATACGCAGTATTTT.

CDR3 sequence (DNA): TGTGCCAGCAGTCCGCAGCTGACGATGGGGAGCAATCAGCCCCAGCATTTT. Amino acid sequence: CASSPQLTMGSNQPQHF. This chain links TRBV27 with TRBJ1-5; D remains unclear. V was clipped by 5 bases and J by 1 base, with 18 bases between them. The CDR3 length is 17 residues. Per germline, CDR1 MNHEY and CDR2 SMNVEV (reference sequence).